The 4 T cell receptor beta chains given below trace back to one sample, sequenced in a study of shared clonotypes between healthy human individuals. Sequenced by immunoSEQ multiplex PCR; TCRdb stores in-frame clones only, minus some. The repertoire holds some 1.5 million clones, around 98% seen once, with about 0.45% in the top ten. Material: naive CD4+ T cells sorted from blood. Subset in this sample: CD45RA+ positively selected. Receptor source: a man aged 25-45 years in good health.

The gene calls are TRBV9 and TRBJ2-3, with 8 bases that match TRBD2. The J segment lost 0 bases and the V segment lost 0 bases, leaving 3 bases of the junction unmatched. CDR3 length: 16 residues. CDR1 SGDLS and CDR2 YYNGEE come from the germline V gene. The DNA of the CDR3 is TGTGCCAGCAGCGTAGGCCCTAGCGGGAGCACAGATACGCAGTATTTT. Translating gives CASSVGPSGSTDTQYF.

The V gene is TRBV6-5, the J gene TRBJ1-1; 9 bases fit TRBD1. Germline CDR1 MNHEY, CDR2 SVGAGI. The V segment lost 4 bases and the J segment 3 bases; nucleotides outside the gene matches: 6. The CDR3 totals 15 residues. Written as DNA, the CDR3 is TGTGCCAGCAGTTCAAGACAGGGGGGGTACACTGAAGCTTTCTTT. It codes for CASSSRQGGYTEAFF.

The rearrangement joins TRBV28 to TRBJ1-2; 7 bases line up with TRBD1. V lost 4 bases, J lost 0 bases, and 5 bases stayed unmatched. This CDR3 has 15 residues. In germline, CDR1 is MDHEN, CDR2 SYDVKM. The CDR3 DNA is TGTGCCAGCAGTTATGGACAGGCCTCTAACTATGGCTACACCTTC. This encodes CASSYGQASNYGYTF.

The chain carries TRBV6-5 and TRBJ1-5, with TRBD1 as a possible D gene (5 bases). This CDR3 contains 13 residues. Trimming removed 2 bases at V and 9 bases at J, with 11 bases between. From germline, CDR1 is MNHEY and CDR2 SVGAGI. The CDR3 protein is CASSYRGSGPQHF. The CDR3 coding sequence is TGTGCCAGCAGTTACCGGGGGTCTGGGCCCCAGCATTTT.